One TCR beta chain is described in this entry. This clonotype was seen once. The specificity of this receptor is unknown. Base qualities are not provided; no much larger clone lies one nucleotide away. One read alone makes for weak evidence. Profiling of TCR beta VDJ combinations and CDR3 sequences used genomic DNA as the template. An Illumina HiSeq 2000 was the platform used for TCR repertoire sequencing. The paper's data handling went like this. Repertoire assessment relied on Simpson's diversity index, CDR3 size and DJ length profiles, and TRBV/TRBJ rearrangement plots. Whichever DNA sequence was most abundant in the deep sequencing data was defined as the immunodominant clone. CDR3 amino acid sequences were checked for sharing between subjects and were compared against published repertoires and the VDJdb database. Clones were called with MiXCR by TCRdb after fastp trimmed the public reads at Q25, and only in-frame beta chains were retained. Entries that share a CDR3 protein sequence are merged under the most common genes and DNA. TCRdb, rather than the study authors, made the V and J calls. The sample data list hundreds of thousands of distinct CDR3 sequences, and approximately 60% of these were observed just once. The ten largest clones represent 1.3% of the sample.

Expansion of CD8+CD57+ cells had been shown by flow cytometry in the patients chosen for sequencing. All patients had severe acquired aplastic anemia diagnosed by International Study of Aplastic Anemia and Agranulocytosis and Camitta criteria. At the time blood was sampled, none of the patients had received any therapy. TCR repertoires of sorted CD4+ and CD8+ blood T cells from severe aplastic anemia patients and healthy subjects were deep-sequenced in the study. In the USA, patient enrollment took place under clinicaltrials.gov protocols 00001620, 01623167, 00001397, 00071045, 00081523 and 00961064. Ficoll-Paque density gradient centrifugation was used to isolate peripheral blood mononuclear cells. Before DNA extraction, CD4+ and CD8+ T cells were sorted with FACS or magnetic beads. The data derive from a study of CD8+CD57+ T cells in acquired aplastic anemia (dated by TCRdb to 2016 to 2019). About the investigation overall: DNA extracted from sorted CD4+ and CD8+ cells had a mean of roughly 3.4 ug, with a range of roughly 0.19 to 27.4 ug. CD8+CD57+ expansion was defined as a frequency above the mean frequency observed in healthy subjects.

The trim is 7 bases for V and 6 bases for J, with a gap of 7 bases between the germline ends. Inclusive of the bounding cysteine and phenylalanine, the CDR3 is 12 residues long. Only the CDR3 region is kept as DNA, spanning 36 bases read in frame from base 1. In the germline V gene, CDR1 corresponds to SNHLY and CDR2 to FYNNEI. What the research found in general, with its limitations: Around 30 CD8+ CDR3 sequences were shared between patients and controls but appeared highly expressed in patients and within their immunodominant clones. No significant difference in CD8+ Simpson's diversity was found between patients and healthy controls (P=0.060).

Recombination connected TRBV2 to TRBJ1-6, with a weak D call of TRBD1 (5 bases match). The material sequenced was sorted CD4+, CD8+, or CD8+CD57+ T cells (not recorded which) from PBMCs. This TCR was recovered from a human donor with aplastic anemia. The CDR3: CASTGSNSPLHF. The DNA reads TGTGCCAGCACAGGGTCTAATTCACCCCTCCACTTT.